The rows below give T cell receptor beta chains drawn from one sample of a study of response to subunit inactivated influenza vaccine. MiXCR, applied by TCRdb to the RT-PCR reads, yields one record per CDR3 protein. The sample has about 520,000 distinct CDR3 sequences, around 7.7% seen once. Sequencing was performed on PBMCs from blood, taken 23 months after vaccination. Receptors originate from a man aged 50-75 years who received an inactivated influenza vaccine. Both conserved end residues are part of each CDR3. The order of the fields is D gene, clone size, J gene, V gene, CDR3 protein, CDR3 DNA. The D gene is left open where the match is weak. The listing skips clone size in some rows; elsewhere it reads once, few, many or a size class.

d_call: TRBD2
clone_size: few
j_call: TRBJ2-1
v_call: TRBV4-3
cdr3_aa: CASSQVAGAGVFNEQFF
cdr3_nt: TGCGCCAGCAGCCAAGTAGCGGGGGCGGGGGTGTTCAATGAGCAGTTCTTC

d_call: .
clone_size: many
j_call: TRBJ1-5
v_call: TRBV20-1
cdr3_aa: CSARNLGGPQHF
cdr3_nt: TGCAGTGCTAGAAACCTAGGGGGGCCCCAGCATTTT

d_call: .
clone_size: many
j_call: TRBJ2-6
v_call: TRBV27
cdr3_aa: CASSLNLMGANVLTF
cdr3_nt: TGTGCCAGCAGTTTAAATCTAATGGGGGCCAACGTCCTGACTTTC

d_call: .
clone_size: .
j_call: TRBJ2-2
v_call: TRBV30
cdr3_aa: CAWAFGPPSNTGELFF
cdr3_nt: TGTGCCTGGGCTTTCGGGCCGCCTTCGAACACCGGGGAGCTGTTTTTT

d_call: .
clone_size: once
j_call: TRBJ2-1
v_call: TRBV7-9
cdr3_aa: CASSLKGPKNAQFF
cdr3_nt: TGTGCCAGCAGCTTGAAAGGACCTAAAAATGCGCAGTTCTTC

d_call: .
clone_size: few
j_call: TRBJ1-5
v_call: TRBV4-1
cdr3_aa: CASSQTTVDLFRQPQHF
cdr3_nt: TGCGCCAGCAGCCAAACGACAGTAGACCTTTTTCGGCAGCCCCAGCATTTT

d_call: .
clone_size: .
j_call: TRBJ2-2
v_call: TRBV7-2
cdr3_aa: CASSLEIVVGELFF
cdr3_nt: TGTGCCAGCAGCTTAGAAATTGTGGTGGGGGAGCTGTTTTTT

d_call: TRBD1
clone_size: many
j_call: TRBJ1-3
v_call: TRBV4-1
cdr3_aa: CASSQGQGNSGNTIYF
cdr3_nt: TGCGCCAGCAGCCAAGGACAGGGAAACTCTGGAAACACCATATATTTT

d_call: .
clone_size: .
j_call: TRBJ1-2
v_call: TRBV6-4
cdr3_aa: CASRPSLGSNYGYTF
cdr3_nt: TGTGCCAGCAGGCCTTCACTAGGGTCTAACTATGGCTACACCTTC

d_call: .
clone_size: few
j_call: TRBJ2-3
v_call: TRBV6-1
cdr3_aa: CASSTTGISTDTQYF
cdr3_nt: TGTGCCAGCAGTACGACCGGGATTTCCACAGATACGCAGTATTTT

d_call: .
clone_size: .
j_call: TRBJ2-3
v_call: TRBV9
cdr3_aa: CASSGVVGSSGGDTDTQYF
cdr3_nt: TGTGCCAGCAGCGGGGTAGTCGGGAGCTCTGGTGGGGACACAGATACGCAGTATTTT

d_call: .
clone_size: many
j_call: TRBJ2-1
v_call: TRBV20-1
cdr3_aa: CSARDGRRGAHNEQFF
cdr3_nt: TGCAGTGCTAGGGATGGACGGCGGGGTGCCCACAATGAGCAGTTCTTC

d_call: .
clone_size: many
j_call: TRBJ1-1
v_call: TRBV24-1
cdr3_aa: CATSGAQGREAFF
cdr3_nt: TGTGCCACCAGTGGGGCCCAGGGTCGTGAAGCTTTCTTT

d_call: .
clone_size: many
j_call: TRBJ2-2
v_call: TRBV11-2
cdr3_aa: CASTTIRGSTGELFF
cdr3_nt: TGTGCCAGCACCACGATCCGGGGTAGCACCGGGGAGCTGTTTTTT

d_call: TRBD1
clone_size: few
j_call: TRBJ1-5
v_call: TRBV20-1
cdr3_aa: CSASRDRDQPQHF
cdr3_nt: TGCAGTGCTAGCCGGGACAGGGATCAGCCCCAGCATTTT

d_call: .
clone_size: few
j_call: TRBJ2-7
v_call: TRBV6-5
cdr3_aa: CASSYSSWGAYEQYF
cdr3_nt: TGTGCCAGCAGTTACTCGAGTTGGGGGGCCTACGAGCAGTACTTC

d_call: TRBD1
clone_size: .
j_call: TRBJ2-7
v_call: TRBV3-1
cdr3_aa: CASSPARGTGTYEQYF
cdr3_nt: TGTGCCAGCAGCCCAGCACGAGGGACAGGTACCTACGAGCAGTACTTC

d_call: .
clone_size: .
j_call: TRBJ2-1
v_call: TRBV4-2
cdr3_aa: CASSQDLEAGSRAEQFF
cdr3_nt: TGTGCCAGCAGCCAAGATCTGGAAGCGGGTTCGCGGGCTGAGCAGTTCTTC

d_call: TRBD2
clone_size: many
j_call: TRBJ2-1
v_call: TRBV5-1
cdr3_aa: CASSLDPLAGAYNEQFF
cdr3_nt: TGCGCCAGCAGCTTGGACCCCTTAGCGGGAGCGTACAATGAGCAGTTCTTC

d_call: TRBD2
clone_size: few
j_call: TRBJ2-1
v_call: TRBV27
cdr3_aa: CASNLAGARYNEQFF
cdr3_nt: TGTGCCAGCAACTTAGCGGGGGCCCGGTACAATGAGCAGTTCTTC

d_call: .
clone_size: few
j_call: TRBJ1-4
v_call: TRBV6-5
cdr3_aa: CASSYPIQRSNEKLFF
cdr3_nt: TGTGCCAGCAGTTACCCCATACAGCGTTCTAATGAAAAACTGTTTTTT

d_call: .
clone_size: .
j_call: TRBJ2-3
v_call: TRBV20-1
cdr3_aa: CSARGVVRAADTDTQYF
cdr3_nt: TGCAGTGCTAGAGGAGTGGTTAGGGCGGCCGACACAGATACGCAGTATTTT

d_call: .
clone_size: many
j_call: TRBJ1-6
v_call: TRBV28
cdr3_aa: CASSLFRDVNSPLHF
cdr3_nt: TGTGCCAGCAGTTTATTCAGGGATGTAAATTCACCCCTCCACTTT

d_call: .
clone_size: many
j_call: TRBJ2-5
v_call: TRBV4-2
cdr3_aa: CASSQSLWGETQYF
cdr3_nt: TGTGCCAGCAGCCAGTCTCTATGGGGGGAGACCCAGTACTTC

d_call: TRBD1
clone_size: .
j_call: TRBJ1-2
v_call: TRBV6-4
cdr3_aa: CASSEDRAAYGYTF
cdr3_nt: TGTGCCAGCAGTGAGGACAGGGCCGCCTATGGCTACACCTTC

d_call: TRBD2
clone_size: .
j_call: TRBJ2-7
v_call: TRBV2
cdr3_aa: CASSEAGGPVYEQYF
cdr3_nt: TGTGCCAGCAGTGAAGCGGGAGGGCCTGTTTACGAGCAGTACTTC

d_call: .
clone_size: few
j_call: TRBJ1-5
v_call: TRBV28
cdr3_aa: CASSSGPTSQPQHF
cdr3_nt: TGTGCCAGCAGTTCTGGGCCTACGTCTCAGCCCCAGCATTTT

d_call: TRBD2
clone_size: .
j_call: TRBJ2-7
v_call: TRBV6-2/TRBV6-3
cdr3_aa: CASSYPLAGGTYEQYF
cdr3_nt: TGTGCCAGCAGTTACCCTCTAGCGGGAGGAACCTACGAGCAGTACTTC

d_call: .
clone_size: few
j_call: TRBJ2-7
v_call: TRBV20-1
cdr3_aa: CSARGPTGVNEQYF
cdr3_nt: TGCAGTGCTAGAGGTCCGACAGGTGTAAACGAGCAGTACTTC

d_call: .
clone_size: many
j_call: TRBJ2-1
v_call: TRBV11-2
cdr3_aa: CASNLRTDYNEQFF
cdr3_nt: TGTGCCAGCAACCTACGGACTGACTACAATGAGCAGTTCTTC

d_call: TRBD1
clone_size: many
j_call: TRBJ2-3
v_call: TRBV4-2
cdr3_aa: CASSQEWGRGLDTQYF
cdr3_nt: TGTGCCAGCAGCCAAGAATGGGGCAGGGGGTTAGATACGCAGTATTTT

d_call: TRBD2
clone_size: many
j_call: TRBJ2-1
v_call: TRBV11-2
cdr3_aa: CASSKLADYNEQFF
cdr3_nt: TGTGCCAGCAGTAAGCTAGCGGATTACAATGAGCAGTTCTTC

d_call: .
clone_size: .
j_call: TRBJ1-4
v_call: TRBV4-3
cdr3_aa: CASSQVDNEKLFF
cdr3_nt: TGCGCCAGCAGCCAAGTGGATAATGAAAAACTGTTTTTT

d_call: TRBD2
clone_size: many
j_call: TRBJ2-1
v_call: TRBV20-1
cdr3_aa: CSARGIRLAGGNEQFF
cdr3_nt: TGCAGTGCTAGAGGAATAAGACTAGCGGGGGGCAATGAGCAGTTCTTC

d_call: .
clone_size: many
j_call: TRBJ2-7
v_call: TRBV14
cdr3_aa: CASSQDIDDHEQYF
cdr3_nt: TGTGCCAGCAGCCAAGATATTGACGACCACGAGCAGTACTTC

d_call: TRBD1
clone_size: .
j_call: TRBJ2-3
v_call: TRBV6-2/TRBV6-3
cdr3_aa: CASRLRDRGRDTQYF
cdr3_nt: TGTGCCAGCAGACTCCGGGACAGGGGGCGAGATACGCAGTATTTT

d_call: .
clone_size: few
j_call: TRBJ1-2
v_call: TRBV2
cdr3_aa: CASSEFGGRGYGYTF
cdr3_nt: TGTGCCAGCAGTGAATTTGGAGGGCGGGGCTATGGCTACACCTTC

d_call: .
clone_size: .
j_call: TRBJ2-3
v_call: TRBV21-1
cdr3_aa: CASIRTWLGVTDTQYF
cdr3_nt: TGTGCCAGCATTCGAACTTGGCTGGGGGTCACAGATACGCAGTATTTT

d_call: .
clone_size: many
j_call: TRBJ2-2
v_call: TRBV5-1
cdr3_aa: CASSLAIRTSASGTGELFF
cdr3_nt: TGCGCCAGCAGCTTGGCCATTAGGACTTCAGCCTCGGGCACCGGGGAGCTGTTTTTT

d_call: .
clone_size: few
j_call: TRBJ2-7
v_call: TRBV7-9
cdr3_aa: CASSLTAPSNEQYF
cdr3_nt: TGTGCCAGCAGCTTAACAGCCCCTTCCAACGAGCAGTACTTC

d_call: .
clone_size: .
j_call: TRBJ2-1
v_call: TRBV18
cdr3_aa: CASSPLEGGEQFF
cdr3_nt: TGTGCCAGCTCACCATTAGAGGGCGGTGAGCAGTTCTTC

d_call: TRBD2
clone_size: many
j_call: TRBJ2-7
v_call: TRBV9
cdr3_aa: CASSVGGAGEDEQYF
cdr3_nt: TGTGCCAGCAGCGTAGGTGGAGCGGGAGAGGACGAGCAGTACTTC

d_call: TRBD1
clone_size: .
j_call: TRBJ2-7
v_call: TRBV6-2/TRBV6-3
cdr3_aa: CASGQGLHEQYF
cdr3_nt: TGTGCCAGCGGACAGGGTTTACACGAGCAGTACTTC

d_call: .
clone_size: few
j_call: TRBJ2-5
v_call: TRBV5-1
cdr3_aa: CASSLVQAGETQYF
cdr3_nt: TGCGCCAGCAGCTTGGTCCAGGCCGGGGAGACCCAGTACTTC

d_call: .
clone_size: few
j_call: TRBJ2-5
v_call: TRBV28
cdr3_aa: CASSLNMRQRNNQETQYF
cdr3_nt: TGTGCCAGCAGTTTAAATATGAGGCAGCGGAACAACCAAGAGACCCAGTACTTC

d_call: TRBD1
clone_size: few
j_call: TRBJ2-1
v_call: TRBV15
cdr3_aa: CATSRGGQTGDYNEQFF
cdr3_nt: TGTGCCACCAGCAGAGGGGGTCAGACAGGGGATTACAATGAGCAGTTCTTC

d_call: .
clone_size: .
j_call: TRBJ1-1
v_call: TRBV28
cdr3_aa: CASSLFRTGGNTEAFF
cdr3_nt: TGTGCCAGCAGTTTATTCCGAACAGGAGGGAACACTGAAGCTTTCTTT

d_call: TRBD2
clone_size: few
j_call: TRBJ2-7
v_call: TRBV10-3
cdr3_aa: CAIRNRTSGKYEQYF
cdr3_nt: TGTGCCATCAGAAACCGGACTAGCGGTAAATACGAGCAGTACTTC

d_call: .
clone_size: many
j_call: TRBJ1-1
v_call: TRBV12-3/TRBV12-4
cdr3_aa: CASSSSLGEAFF
cdr3_nt: TGTGCCAGCAGTTCCTCGTTGGGTGAAGCTTTCTTT